Sequencing of this TCR beta chain was carried out in a study of regulatory T cells in long-lasting Graves disease. Combining iRepertoire HTBI primers with Arm-PCR of CDR3 regions, the authors built TCR beta libraries. TCRdb reprocessed the multiplex PCR reads with MiXCR, giving one entry per CDR3 protein. The data show roughly 250,000 distinct CDR3 sequences, with around 18% seen just once and around 15% held by the top ten. Time point denoted: newly diagnosed GD, antithyroid drugs for less than 3 months. The TCR library used RNA extracted from PBMCs. This clonotype was observed at least ten times. What it binds is not known. The CDR3 loop spans 13 amino acids. The germline V gene has CDR1 DFQATT and CDR2 SNEGSKA (reference sequence). Trimming took 1 base from V and 5 from J, leaving 11 bases between them. Study-level findings and limits: Authors noted too few samples as a limitation. Persistent patients shared more public clonotypes (around 3,000) than new patients (about 930).

These data are also associated with another study on T cells in Graves' hyperthyroidism and ophthalmopathy.

This chain links TRBV20-1 with TRBJ2-5; TRBD1 or TRBD2 may be the D gene (5 bases each). Sequencing was performed on peripheral blood mononuclear cells (PBMCs), taken at new diagnosis, from a patient treated with antithyroid drugs. This clonotype was sampled from a woman in her twenties or thirties with Graves disease. The CDR3 sequence: CSARVGGTETQYF. The CDR3 DNA reads TGCAGTGCTAGAGTTGGGGGAACGGAGACCCAGTACTTC.